The 27 T cell receptor beta chains in this list originate from one sample, sequenced in a study of T cells in localized non-small cell lung cancer. Data came from immunoSEQ multiplex PCR; TCRdb stores just in-frame clones and leaves some out. The data contain 35,000 to 40,000 clones, 80% to 90% of them singletons. This specimen consisted of peripheral blood, obtained before any cancer treatment. These receptors originate from a woman aged 40-69 years with stage I lung adenocarcinoma.

The chain links TRBV2 to TRBJ2-5; D is tentatively TRBD1 or TRBD2 (5 bases each). Germline-derived CDR1 and CDR2 are SNHLY and FYNNEI. Trimming left V 5 bases short and J 2 bases short, with 18 bases between. The CDR3 runs 16 residues. The CDR3 sequence: CASSYDAGTTQETQYF. The CDR3, as DNA: TGTGCCAGCAGTTACGACGCAGGGACGACTCAAGAGACCCAGTACTTC.

Remarks on this clone: The sample holds other DNA sequences that translate to the same CDR3. The V and J genes are TRBV5-1 and TRBJ2-3; D unresolved. The CDR3 consists of 15 residues. Deletions cut 0 bases from V and 0 bases from J, with 8 bases between. Germline values: CDR1 SGHRS, CDR2 YFSETQ. CDR3 coding DNA: TGCGCCAGCAGCTTGGACCTAACAAGCACAGATACGCAGTATTTT. Its translation: CASSLDLTSTDTQYF. The complete variable domain, with remaining parts taken from reference TRBV5-1 and TRBJ2-3, reads KAGVTQTPRYLIKTRGQQVTLSCSPISGHRSVSWYQQTPGQGLQFLFEYFSETQRNKGNFPGRFSGRQFSNSRSEMNVSTLELGDSALYLCASSLDLTSTDTQYFGPGTRLTVL.

This clone was seen more than once but under ten times. The J gene is TRBJ1-3, the V gene TRBV19; a weak D match, TRBD1 (5 bases). The CDR3 has 15 residues. Germline values: CDR1 LNHDA, CDR2 SQIVND (reference sequence). Trimming left V 8 bases short and J 0 bases short, with 14 bases between. The CDR3 is CASEAEGYSGNTIYF. The CDR3 nucleotides read TGTGCCAGTGAAGCCGAGGGGTACTCTGGAAACACCATATATTTT.

The chain has TRBV5-6 and TRBJ2-5; D call uncertain. The CDR3 sequence is 14 residues long. CDR1 and CDR2 (germline): SGHDT, YYEEEE. V was trimmed by 0 bases and J by 4 bases, leaving 10 bases between them. The chain's CDR3 is CASSLAMIIETQYF. CDR3 sequence (DNA): TGTGCCAGCAGCTTGGCCATGATTATAGAGACCCAGTACTTC.

The chain uses TRBV28 and TRBJ1-5; the D gene is possibly TRBD1 (6 bases). The CDR3 has 14 residues. Trimming shortened V by 4 bases and J by 5 bases, and 12 bases separated the two germline ends. CDR1 MDHEN and CDR2 SYDVKM come from the germline V gene. CDR3 in DNA: TGTGCCAGCAGTTCCCTAGGGGGGTATCAGCCCCAGCATTTT. Protein product: CASSSLGGYQPQHF. Together with reference TRBV28 and TRBJ1-5, the CDR3 gives the full variable domain: DVKVTQSSRYLVKRTGEKVFLECVQDMDHENMFWYRQDPGLGLRLIYFSYDVKMKEKGDIPEGYSVSREKKERFSLILESASTNQTSMYLCASSSLGGYQPQHFGDGTRLSIL.

The gene calls are TRBV21-1 and TRBJ2-1; TRBD2 is taken as the D call from the table, unchecked against the DNA. TRBV21-1 is noted as a pseudogene. This CDR3 comprises 17 residues. The DNA of the CDR3 is TGTGCCAGCAGCAAAATCCGGGGGGGACTAGCGGGACGAGAGCAGTTCTTC. This codes for CASSKIRGGLAGREQFF.

The chain has TRBV6-1 and TRBJ2-1; a weak D match, TRBD1 (8 bases). Germline-derived CDR1 and CDR2 are MNHNS and SASEGT. Trimming left V 5 bases short and J 5 bases short, with 13 bases between. This CDR3 is built from 14 residues. CDR3 in amino acids: CASSSGTGNNEQFF. The CDR3 nucleotides are TGTGCCAGCAGTAGCGGGACAGGCAACAATGAGCAGTTCTTC.

In this sample, this clone turned up a few times. The chain uses TRBV19 and TRBJ2-5; D is unresolved. Germline CDR1 reads LNHDA; CDR2 reads SQIVND (reference sequence). V lost 5 bases and J 1 base, leaving 17 bases between the germline ends. CDR3 length: 16 amino acids. Here the CDR3 DNA reads TGTGCCAGTAGTGAAGTGGGCGGACGAGGCCAAGAGACCCAGTACTTC. Translated, it gives CASSEVGGRGQETQYF.

V gene TRBV6-1 combines with J gene TRBJ1-4; D is undetermined. The CDR3 is 16 residues long. Germline CDR1 is MNHNS and CDR2 is SASEGT. The V end was cut by 0 bases, the J end by 0 bases, with 8 bases between. CDR3 coding DNA: TGTGCCAGCAGTGAAGCGAGGCCTGCAACTAATGAAAAACTGTTTTTT. It is translated as CASSEARPATNEKLFF.

The chain is built from TRBV2 and TRBJ2-1; D possibly corresponds to TRBD2 (5 bases). This CDR3 contains 16 residues. CDR1 and CDR2 (germline): SNHLY, FYNNEI. The V end was cut by 5 bases, the J end by 7 bases, with 21 bases between. The CDR3 protein is CASSISGSRLENEQFF. CDR3 nucleotides: TGTGCCAGCAGTATCTCGGGATCCCGCCTGGAGAATGAGCAGTTCTTC.

The chain uses TRBV6-1 and TRBJ2-1; 7 bases align to TRBD2. The J segment lost 7 bases and the V segment lost 2 bases, leaving 20 bases of the junction unmatched. Per the germline V gene, CDR1 is MNHNS and CDR2 is SASEGT. This CDR3 contains 19 residues. The CDR3 loop reads CASSEPPVRLARGVNEQFF. The CDR3 DNA sequence: TGTGCCAGCAGTGAACCTCCCGTCCGACTAGCACGGGGCGTGAATGAGCAGTTCTTC.

This clone is a singleton in its sample. J is TRBJ2-5 and V is TRBV11-2; D not certain. This CDR3 region has 13 residues. Trimming took off 1 base at V and 6 bases at J, with 9 bases between the two ends. The germline gives CDR1 SGHAT, CDR2 FQNNGV. CDR3 in DNA: TGTGCCAGCAGCTTAGCTCGAACCCAGACCCAGTACTTC. Translated: CASSLARTQTQYF.

The CDR3 spells CASSVGLQETQYF. The CDR3 region has the DNA TGTGCCAGCAGTGTGGGACTACAAGAGACCCAGTACTTC. The chain uses TRBV28 and TRBJ2-5, with TRBD2 identical over 7 bases. The CDR3 length is 13 residues. From germline, CDR1 is MDHEN and CDR2 SYDVKM. With V trimmed by 5 bases and J by 2 bases, 2 bases remained unmatched.

This clone was observed a single time. The chain links TRBV30 to TRBJ1-1; perhaps TRBD1 as D (5 bases). Germline assignment: CDR1 GTSNPN and CDR2 SVGIG (reference sequence). V was clipped by 3 bases and J by 0 bases, with 11 bases between them. The length of the CDR3 is 14 residues. The CDR3 here is CAWSAGRLNTEAFF. The DNA for the CDR3 is TGTGCCTGGAGCGCGGGACGTTTGAACACTGAAGCTTTCTTT.

The chain links TRBV7-9 to TRBJ2-5; no firm D call. Trimming cost V 8 bases and J 1 base, with 14 bases left between them. The CDR3 totals 14 residues. Germline V lookup: CDR1 SEHNR, CDR2 FQNEAQ (reference sequence). CDR3 protein: CASRRSGGQETQYF. Written as DNA, the CDR3 is TGTGCCAGCCGGCGGAGTGGTGGCCAAGAGACCCAGTACTTC.

The chain joins TRBV18 to TRBJ2-7; 10 bases map to TRBD1. CDR1 and CDR2 (germline): KGHSH, LQKENI. J was trimmed by 1 base and V by 6 bases; bases with no gene match: 0. The CDR3 consists of 13 residues. The CDR3 nucleotides are TGTGCCAGCTCGGACAGGGGGTCCTACGAGCAGTACTTC. Translation: CASSDRGSYEQYF.

The J gene is TRBJ2-7, the V gene TRBV6-6, with 11 bases lining up with TRBD2. J gave up 6 bases and V 4 bases, and 5 bases lay outside the gene matches. This CDR3 spans 14 amino acids. CDR1 is MNHNY and CDR2 is SVGAGI in the germline V gene (reference sequence). DNA of the CDR3: TGTGCCAGCAGTTCCCCCGGGACTAGCGGCGAGCAGTACTTC. Translation: CASSSPGTSGEQYF.

The rearrangement joins TRBV14 to TRBJ1-5; no definite D call. The ends were cut back, 0 bases at V and 4 bases at J, with 4 bases in the middle. The CDR3 totals 13 residues. Germline CDR1 and CDR2: SGHDN and FVKESK. This CDR3 reads CASSQEWNQPQHF. For the CDR3, the DNA is TGTGCCAGCAGCCAAGAATGGAATCAGCCCCAGCATTTT.

The chain's CDR3 is CASSLDGVYEQYF. The CDR3 DNA reads as TGTGCCAGCAGCTTAGACGGCGTCTACGAGCAGTACTTC. This chain connects TRBV7-2 to TRBJ2-7; D is unclear. The germline V gene encodes CDR1 SGHTA and CDR2 FQGNSA. This CDR3 is built from 13 residues. V lost 1 base to trimming and J lost 3 bases, with 7 bases between them.

The rearrangement links TRBV5-1 to TRBJ2-3; D is possibly TRBD1 (6 bases). Germline-derived CDR1 and CDR2 are SGHRS and YFSETQ. The CDR3 extends over 14 amino acids. Trimming left V 3 bases short and J 5 bases short, with 13 bases between. CDR3 amino acids: CASSSQGSGDTQYF. The CDR3 nucleotides read TGCGCCAGCAGCTCACAGGGAAGCGGAGATACGCAGTATTTT.

This chain connects TRBV4-2 to TRBJ2-2; the match to TRBD2 covers 7 bases. The CDR3 loop spans 17 amino acids. The V gene's germline CDR1 is LGHNA and CDR2 YNFKEQ. V was pared by 0 bases and J by 1 base, with 5 bases of the junction left unmatched. CDR3: CASSQDSGRGNTGELFF. As DNA, the CDR3 is TGTGCCAGCAGCCAAGATAGCGGGCGGGGGAACACCGGGGAGCTGTTTTTT.

This CDR3 reads CASSPGPSGSTDTQYF. The CDR3 nucleotides are TGTGCCAGCTCACCAGGGCCTAGCGGTAGCACAGATACGCAGTATTTT. The V and J genes are TRBV18 and TRBJ2-3; TRBD2 matches at 7 bases. V was pared by 2 bases and J by 0 bases, with 5 bases of the junction left unmatched. The CDR3 runs 16 residues. The germline gives CDR1 KGHSH, CDR2 LQKENI.

This chain connects TRBV6-5 to TRBJ2-7; TRBD1 aligns across 7 bases. V trimming: 5 bases; J trimming: 0 bases; junction bases outside the gene matches: 7. Per germline, CDR1 MNHEY and CDR2 SVGAGI. The CDR3 covers 15 residues. The DNA of the CDR3 is TGTGCCAGCAGTATTACAGGGGTCACCTCCTACGAGCAGTACTTC. Protein: CASSITGVTSYEQYF.

This clone was seen just once. The chain links TRBV20-1 to TRBJ1-5; D call uncertain. V lost 0 bases, J lost 13 bases, and 10 bases lay in between. Germline loops: CDR1 DFQATT, CDR2 SNEGSKA (reference sequence). The CDR3 is made up of 11 amino acids. The CDR3 spells CSARDQEPQHF. Written as DNA, the CDR3 is TGCAGTGCTAGAGATCAGGAACCGCAGCATTTT.

This chain joins TRBV2 and TRBJ2-7, with 8 bases lining up with TRBD2. The V gene's germline CDR1 is SNHLY and CDR2 FYNNEI. With V trimmed by 6 bases and J by 6 bases, 10 bases remained unmatched. The CDR3 spans 14 residues. DNA for the CDR3: TGTGCCAGCAGCTATAGCGGGAACATTGGCGAGCAGTACTTC. The encoded protein is CASSYSGNIGEQYF.

The chain joins TRBV5-1 to TRBJ2-1; 8 bases are shared with TRBD2. The germline V gene encodes CDR1 SGHRS and CDR2 YFSETQ. This CDR3 contains 16 residues. The V and J ends lost 4 bases and 7 bases, in that order; junction bases with no gene match: 13. In nucleotides, the CDR3 is TGCGCCAGCAGCGGGACGGGAGGGCCGGGGGTAAATGAGCAGTTCTTC. This codes for CASSGTGGPGVNEQFF.

The chain carries TRBV28 and TRBJ1-1, with unresolved D. V was shortened by 6 bases and J by 0 bases, with 11 bases between the two germline ends. In germline, CDR1 is MDHEN, CDR2 SYDVKM. CDR3 length: 14 amino acids. CDR3 sequence reads: CASRPGSMNTEAFF. For the CDR3, the DNA is TGTGCCAGCAGACCGGGCAGCATGAACACTGAAGCTTTCTTT.